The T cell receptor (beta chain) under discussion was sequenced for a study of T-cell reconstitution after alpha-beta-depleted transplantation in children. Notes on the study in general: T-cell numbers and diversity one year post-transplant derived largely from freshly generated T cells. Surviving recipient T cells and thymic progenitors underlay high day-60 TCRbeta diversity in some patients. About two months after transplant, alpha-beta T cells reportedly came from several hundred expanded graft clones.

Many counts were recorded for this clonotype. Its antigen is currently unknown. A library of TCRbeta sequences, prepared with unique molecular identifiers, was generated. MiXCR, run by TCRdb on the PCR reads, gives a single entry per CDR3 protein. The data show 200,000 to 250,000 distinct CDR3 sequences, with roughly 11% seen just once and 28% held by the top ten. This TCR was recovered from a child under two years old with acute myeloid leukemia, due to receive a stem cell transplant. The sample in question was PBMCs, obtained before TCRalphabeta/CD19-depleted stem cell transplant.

In DNA, the CDR3 is TGTGCCAGCTCACCACCGGTCAGGGATAACTATGGCTACACCTTC. Translating it yields CASSPPVRDNYGYTF. The V gene is TRBV18, the J gene TRBJ1-2; possible D gene TRBD1, 5 bases. There are 15 residues in the CDR3. Germline V CDR1 and CDR2: KGHSH, LQKENI. V was shortened by 0 bases and J by 1 base, with 9 bases between the two germline ends.